This T cell receptor (beta chain) was retrieved from a study of blood T cell repertoires in COVID-19. Sequencing was performed with immunoSEQ multiplex PCR; in TCRdb, only in-frame clones are kept and a portion is missing. Of about 480,000 clones listed, about 85% were seen once; the top ten hold nearly 2%. J was trimmed by 0 bases and V by 4 bases; bases with no gene match: 7. Germline V lookup: CDR1 SEHNR, CDR2 FQNEAQ (reference sequence). CDR3 length: 16 residues. Input material: PBMCs or T cells enriched from blood (not recorded which). The receptor was isolated from a woman aged 18-35 years with acute COVID-19. The rearrangement links TRBV7-9 to TRBJ2-3; 7 nucleotides line up with TRBD2. The CDR3 DNA follows: TGTGCCAGCAGCTCCGGGGCGGGAGCGAGCACAGATACGCAGTATTTT. This translates into CASSSGAGASTDTQYF.